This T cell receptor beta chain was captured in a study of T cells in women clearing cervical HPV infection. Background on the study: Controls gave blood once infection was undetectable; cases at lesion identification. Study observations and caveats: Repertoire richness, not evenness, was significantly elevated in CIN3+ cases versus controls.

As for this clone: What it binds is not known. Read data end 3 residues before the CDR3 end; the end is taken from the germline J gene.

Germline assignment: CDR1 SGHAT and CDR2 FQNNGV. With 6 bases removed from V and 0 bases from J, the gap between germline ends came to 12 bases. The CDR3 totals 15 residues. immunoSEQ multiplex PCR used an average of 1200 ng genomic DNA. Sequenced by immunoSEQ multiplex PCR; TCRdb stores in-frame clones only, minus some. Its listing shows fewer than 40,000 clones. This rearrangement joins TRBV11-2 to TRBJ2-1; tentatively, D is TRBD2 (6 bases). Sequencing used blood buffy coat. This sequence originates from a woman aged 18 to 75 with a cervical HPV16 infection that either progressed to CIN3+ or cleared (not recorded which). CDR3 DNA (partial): TGTGCCAGCAGTAGGATCGGGGGCTCCTACAATGAG. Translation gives CASSRIGGSYNE. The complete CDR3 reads CASSRIGGSYNEQFF.